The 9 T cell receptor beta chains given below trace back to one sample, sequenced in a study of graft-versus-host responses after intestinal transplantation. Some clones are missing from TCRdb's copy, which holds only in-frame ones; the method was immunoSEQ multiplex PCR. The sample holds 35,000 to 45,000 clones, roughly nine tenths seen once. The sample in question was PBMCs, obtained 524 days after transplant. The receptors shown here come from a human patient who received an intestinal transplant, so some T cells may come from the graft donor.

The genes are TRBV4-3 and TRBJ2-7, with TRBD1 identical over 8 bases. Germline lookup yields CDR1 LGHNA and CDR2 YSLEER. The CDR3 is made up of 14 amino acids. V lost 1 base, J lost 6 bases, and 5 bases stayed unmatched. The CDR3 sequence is CASSQGTGCCEQYF. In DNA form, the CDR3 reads TGCGCCAGCAGCCAAGGGACAGGGTGCTGCGAGCAGTACTTC.

The CDR3 bases are TGCGCCAGCAGCCAAACCGGGATGGGTTCCTACGAGCAGTACTTC. Its protein product is CASSQTGMGSYEQYF. This chain joins TRBV4-1 and TRBJ2-7, with D perhaps TRBD2 (5 bases). This CDR3 is 15 amino acids long. Per the germline V gene, CDR1 is MGHRA and CDR2 is YSYEKL. Deletions cut 2 bases from V and 1 base from J, with 12 bases between.

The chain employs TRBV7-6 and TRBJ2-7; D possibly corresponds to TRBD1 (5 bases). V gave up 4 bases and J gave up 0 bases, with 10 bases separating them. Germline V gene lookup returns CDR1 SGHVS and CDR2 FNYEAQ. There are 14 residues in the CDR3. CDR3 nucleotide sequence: TGTGCCAGCAGCTACAGGCGAGACTCCTACGAGCAGTACTTC. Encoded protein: CASSYRRDSYEQYF.

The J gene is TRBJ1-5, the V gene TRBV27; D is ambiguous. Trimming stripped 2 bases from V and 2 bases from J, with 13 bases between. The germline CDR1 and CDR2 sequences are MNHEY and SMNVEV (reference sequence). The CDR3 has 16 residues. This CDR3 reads CASSLRTPAGNQPQHF. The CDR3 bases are TGTGCCAGCAGTTTACGAACCCCGGCGGGCAATCAGCCCCAGCATTTT.

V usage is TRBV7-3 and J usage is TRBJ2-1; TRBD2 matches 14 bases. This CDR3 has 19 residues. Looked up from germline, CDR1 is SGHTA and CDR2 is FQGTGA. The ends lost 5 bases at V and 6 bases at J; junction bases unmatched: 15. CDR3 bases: TGTGCCAGCAGCCTCACCCCTGGACTAGCGGGAGGCGGAATCAATGAGCAGTTCTTC. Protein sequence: CASSLTPGLAGGGINEQFF.

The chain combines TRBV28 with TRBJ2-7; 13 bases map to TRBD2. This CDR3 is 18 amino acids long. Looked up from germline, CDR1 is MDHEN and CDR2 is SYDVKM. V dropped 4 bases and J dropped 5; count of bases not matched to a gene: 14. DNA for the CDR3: TGTGCCAGCAGTTACACCCTCAGGGGGACTAGCGGGAATCACGAGCAGTACTTC. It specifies CASSYTLRGTSGNHEQYF.

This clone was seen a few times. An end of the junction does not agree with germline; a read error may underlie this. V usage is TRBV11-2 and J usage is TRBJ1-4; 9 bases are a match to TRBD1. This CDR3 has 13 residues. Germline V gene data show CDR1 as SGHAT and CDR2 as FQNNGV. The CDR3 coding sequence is TGTGCCAGCAGGGGACAGGGAAATGAACAACTGTTTTTT. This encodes CASRGQGNEQLFF. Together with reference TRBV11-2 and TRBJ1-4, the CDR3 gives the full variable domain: EAGVAQSPRYKIIEKRQSVAFWCNPISGHATLYWYQQILGQGPKLLIQFQNNGVVDDSQLPKDRFSAERLKGVDSTLKIQPAKLEDSAVYLCASRGQGNEQLFFGSGTQLSVL.

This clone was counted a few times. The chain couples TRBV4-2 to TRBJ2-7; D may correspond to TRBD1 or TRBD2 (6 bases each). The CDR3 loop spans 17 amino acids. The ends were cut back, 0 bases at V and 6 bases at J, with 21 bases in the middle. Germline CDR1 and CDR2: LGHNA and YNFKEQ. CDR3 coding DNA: TGTGCCAGCAGCCAAGAAGGAGGGGGGCCAGACCGGAGCGAGCAGTACTTC. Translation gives CASSQEGGGPDRSEQYF.

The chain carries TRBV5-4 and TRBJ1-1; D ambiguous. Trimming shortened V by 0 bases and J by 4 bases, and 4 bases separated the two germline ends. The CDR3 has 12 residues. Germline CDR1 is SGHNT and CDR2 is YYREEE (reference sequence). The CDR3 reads CASSLGSTEAFF. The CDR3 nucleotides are TGTGCCAGCAGCTTGGGAAGCACTGAAGCTTTCTTT.